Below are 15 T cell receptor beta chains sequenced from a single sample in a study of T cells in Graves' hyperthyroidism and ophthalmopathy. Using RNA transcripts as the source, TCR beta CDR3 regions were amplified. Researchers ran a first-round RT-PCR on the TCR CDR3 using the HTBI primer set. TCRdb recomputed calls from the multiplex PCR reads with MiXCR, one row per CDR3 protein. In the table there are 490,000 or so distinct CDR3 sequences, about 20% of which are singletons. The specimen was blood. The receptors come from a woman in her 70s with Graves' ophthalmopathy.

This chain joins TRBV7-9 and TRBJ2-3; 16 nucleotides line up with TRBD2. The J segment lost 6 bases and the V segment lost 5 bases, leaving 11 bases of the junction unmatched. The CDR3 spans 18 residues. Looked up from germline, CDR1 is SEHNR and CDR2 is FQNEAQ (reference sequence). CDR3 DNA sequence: TGTGCCAGCAGCCCGTCCGGGACTAGCGGGAGGGCCCACGATACGCAGTATTTT. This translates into CASSPSGTSGRAHDTQYF.

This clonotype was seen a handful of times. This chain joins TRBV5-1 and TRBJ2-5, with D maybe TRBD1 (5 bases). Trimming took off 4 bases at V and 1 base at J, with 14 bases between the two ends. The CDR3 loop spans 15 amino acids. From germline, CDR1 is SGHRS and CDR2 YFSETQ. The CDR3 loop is CASSPGQTTQETQYF. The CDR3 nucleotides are TGCGCCAGCAGCCCCGGACAAACAACCCAAGAGACCCAGTACTTC.

CDR3 sequence: CSARAPGTGINSPLHF. Written as DNA, the CDR3 is TGCAGTGCCCGAGCTCCCGGGACAGGGATTAATTCACCCCTCCACTTT. This chain uses TRBV20-1 with TRBJ1-6, with 9 nucleotides matching TRBD1. Germline V gene sequence: CDR1 DFQATT, CDR2 SNEGSKA (reference sequence). The CDR3 sequence is 16 residues long. Trimming removed 6 bases from V and 6 bases from J; junction bases left unmatched: 12.

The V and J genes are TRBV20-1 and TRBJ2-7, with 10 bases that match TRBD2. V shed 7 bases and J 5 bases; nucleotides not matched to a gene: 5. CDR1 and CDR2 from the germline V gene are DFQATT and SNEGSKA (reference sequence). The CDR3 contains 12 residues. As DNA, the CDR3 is TGCAGTGGAGGTAGCGGGAGGCACGAGCAGTACTTC. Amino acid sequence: CSGGSGRHEQYF.

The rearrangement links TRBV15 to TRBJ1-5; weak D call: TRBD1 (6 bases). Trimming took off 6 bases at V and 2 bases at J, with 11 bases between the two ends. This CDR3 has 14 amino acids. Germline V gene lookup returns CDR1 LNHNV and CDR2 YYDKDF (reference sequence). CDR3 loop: CATRGAAGNQPQHF. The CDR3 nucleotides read TGTGCCACCAGGGGGGCTGCGGGCAATCAGCCCCAGCATTTT.

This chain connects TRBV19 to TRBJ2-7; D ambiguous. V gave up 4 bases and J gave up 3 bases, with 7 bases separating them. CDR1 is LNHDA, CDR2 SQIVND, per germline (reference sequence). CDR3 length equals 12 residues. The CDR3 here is CASSKADYEQYF. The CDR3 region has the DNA TGTGCCAGTAGTAAGGCCGACTACGAGCAGTACTTC.

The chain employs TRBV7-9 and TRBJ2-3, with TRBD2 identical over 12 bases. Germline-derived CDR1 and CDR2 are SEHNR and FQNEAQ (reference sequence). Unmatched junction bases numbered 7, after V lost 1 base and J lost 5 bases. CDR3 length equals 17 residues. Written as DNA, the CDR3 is TGTGCCAGCAGCTTAGTACCACCGGGACTAGCGGGAGATACGCAGTATTTT. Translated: CASSLVPPGLAGDTQYF. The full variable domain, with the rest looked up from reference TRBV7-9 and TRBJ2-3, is DTGVSQNPRHKITKRGQNVTFRCDPISEHNRLYWYRQTLGQGPEFLTYFQNEAQLEKSRLLSDRFSAERPKGSFSTLEIQRTEQGDSAMYLCASSLVPPGLAGDTQYFGPGTRLTVL.

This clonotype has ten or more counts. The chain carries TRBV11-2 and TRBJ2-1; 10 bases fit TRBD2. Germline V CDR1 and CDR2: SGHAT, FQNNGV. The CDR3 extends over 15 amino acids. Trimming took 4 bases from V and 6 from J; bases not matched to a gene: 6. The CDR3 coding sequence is TGTGCCAGCAGCTCCCGACTAGCGGGTGGCAATGAGCAGTTCTTC. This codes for CASSSRLAGGNEQFF.

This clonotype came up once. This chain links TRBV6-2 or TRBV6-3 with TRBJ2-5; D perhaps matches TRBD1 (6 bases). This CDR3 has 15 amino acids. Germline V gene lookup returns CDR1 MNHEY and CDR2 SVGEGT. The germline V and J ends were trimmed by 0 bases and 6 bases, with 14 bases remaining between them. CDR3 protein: CASSYSWQGLKTQYF. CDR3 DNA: TGTGCCAGCAGTTACTCGTGGCAGGGGTTGAAGACCCAGTACTTC.

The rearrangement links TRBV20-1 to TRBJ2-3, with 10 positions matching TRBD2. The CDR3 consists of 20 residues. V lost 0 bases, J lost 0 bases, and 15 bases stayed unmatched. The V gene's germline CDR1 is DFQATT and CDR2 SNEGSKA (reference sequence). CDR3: CSARDPIWSGRAGSTDTQYF. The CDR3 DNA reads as TGCAGTGCTAGAGACCCCATTTGGAGCGGGAGGGCCGGTAGCACAGATACGCAGTATTTT.

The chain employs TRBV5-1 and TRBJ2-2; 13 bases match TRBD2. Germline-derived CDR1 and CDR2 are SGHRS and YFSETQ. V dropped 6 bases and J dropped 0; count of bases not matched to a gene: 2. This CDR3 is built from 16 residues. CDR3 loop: CASKGLAGSNTGELFF. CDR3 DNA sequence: TGCGCCAGCAAGGGACTAGCGGGATCGAACACCGGGGAGCTGTTTTTT.

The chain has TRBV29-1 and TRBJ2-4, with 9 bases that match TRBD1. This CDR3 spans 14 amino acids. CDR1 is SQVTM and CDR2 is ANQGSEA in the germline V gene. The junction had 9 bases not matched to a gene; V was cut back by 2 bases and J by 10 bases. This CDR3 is CSVEIGTGPRIQYF. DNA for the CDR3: TGCAGCGTTGAAATCGGGACAGGGCCCCGAATTCAGTACTTC.

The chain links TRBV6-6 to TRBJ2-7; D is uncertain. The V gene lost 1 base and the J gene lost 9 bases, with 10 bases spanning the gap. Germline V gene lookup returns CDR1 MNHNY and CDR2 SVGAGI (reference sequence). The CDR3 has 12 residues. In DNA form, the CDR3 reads TGTGCCAGCAGTTACTACATGGACGGGCAGTACTTC. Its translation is CASSYYMDGQYF.

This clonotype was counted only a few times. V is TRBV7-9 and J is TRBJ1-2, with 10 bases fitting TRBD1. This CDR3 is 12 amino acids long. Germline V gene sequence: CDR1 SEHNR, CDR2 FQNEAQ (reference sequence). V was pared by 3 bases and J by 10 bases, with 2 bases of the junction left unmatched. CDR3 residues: CASSLDRGYYTF. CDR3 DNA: TGTGCCAGCAGCTTGGACAGGGGGTACTACACCTTC.

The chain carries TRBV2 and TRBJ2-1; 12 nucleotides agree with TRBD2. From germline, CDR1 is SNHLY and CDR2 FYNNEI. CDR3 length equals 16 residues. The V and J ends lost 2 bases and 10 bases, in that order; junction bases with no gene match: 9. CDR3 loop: CASSESRLAGAGEQFF. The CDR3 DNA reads TGTGCCAGCAGTGAAAGCCGACTAGCGGGAGCCGGAGAGCAGTTCTTC. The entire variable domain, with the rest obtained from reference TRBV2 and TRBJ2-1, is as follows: EPEVTQTPSHQVTQMGQEVILRCVPISNHLYFYWYRQILGQKVEFLVSFYNNEISEKSEIFDDQFSVERPDGSNFTLKIRSTKLEDSAMYFCASSESRLAGAGEQFFGPGTRLTVL.